This TCR beta chain was profiled in a study of blood T cell repertoires in COVID-19. This CDR3 comprises 11 residues. V lost 4 bases, J lost 6 bases, and 8 bases lay in between. Germline loops: CDR1 SGHDT, CDR2 YYEEEE. Across 20 to 25 US areas, participants ranged in age from roughly 18 to 95 years. Participants reported their clinical history, and cohort assignment relied on those reports. The data were produced by immunoSEQ multiplex PCR, yet TCRdb's version contains in-frame clones alone and is incomplete. The table records 250,000 to 300,000 clones, approximately 91% of them present only once. The rearrangement joins TRBV5-6 to TRBJ2-7; D is unresolved. This receptor was obtained from a woman aged 40 to 49 with acute COVID-19. The sequencing sample was made of PBMCs or T cells enriched from blood (not recorded which). The CDR3 spells CASSVSGEQYF. DNA for the CDR3: TGTGCCAGCAGCGTCTCGGGCGAGCAGTACTTC.